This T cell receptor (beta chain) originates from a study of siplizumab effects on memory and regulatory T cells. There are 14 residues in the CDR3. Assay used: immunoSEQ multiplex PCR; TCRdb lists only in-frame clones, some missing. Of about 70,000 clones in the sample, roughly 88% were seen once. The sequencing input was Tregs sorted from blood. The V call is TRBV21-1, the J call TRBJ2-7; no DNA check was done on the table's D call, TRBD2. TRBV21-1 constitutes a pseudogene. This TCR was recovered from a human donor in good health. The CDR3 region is CASSKRLHSYEQYF. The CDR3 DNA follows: TGTGCCAGCAGCAAAAGACTGCACTCCTACGAGCAGTACTTC.